This is a list of T cell receptor beta chains from one sample in a study of CD8 T cells in ankylosing spondylitis. TCRdb redid the calling of the 5' RACE reads with MiXCR, one entry per CDR3 protein. Of some 140,000 distinct CDR3 sequences listed, more than 7% are singletons. The sequencing input was synovial fluid, either unsorted or a sorted T cell fraction (not recorded which). The receptors come from a male donor with ankylosing spondylitis. CDR3s include the opening cysteine and the closing phenylalanine or tryptophan. D genes are given only for firm matches. Size is stated for part of the rows, as once, few or many counts, or as a class when the clone is expanded.

clone size	D gene	CDR3 length	V gene	J gene	CDR3 protein	CDR3 DNA
.	.	15	TRBV7-9	TRBJ2-1	CASSLGSAQIYEQFF	TGTGCCAGCAGCTTAGGATCGGCGCAAATATATGAGCAGTTCTTC
.	TRBD1	14	TRBV4-1	TRBJ2-7	CASSPGQGRDEQYF	TGCGCCAGCAGCCCGGGACAGGGGAGGGACGAGCAGTACTTC
many	TRBD2	15	TRBV18	TRBJ2-1	CASSQGLAGYNEQFF	TGTGCCAGCTCACAGGGACTAGCGGGATACAATGAGCAGTTCTTC
medium-sized	TRBD2	16	TRBV4-1	TRBJ2-1	CASSRSGISSYNEQFF	TGCGCCAGCAGCAGAAGCGGGATCAGCTCCTACAATGAGCAGTTCTTC
many	.	12	TRBV2	TRBJ1-6	CASRGEGSPLHF	TGTGCCAGTCGAGGGGAGGGTTCACCCCTCCACTTT
many	TRBD1	14	TRBV20-1	TRBJ1-2	CSATGTANNYGYTF	TGCAGTGCTACCGGGACAGCCAATAACTATGGCTACACCTTC
.	TRBD2	14	TRBV10-2	TRBJ2-3	CASSELLAGVTQYF	TGCGCCAGCAGTGAGCTCTTAGCGGGGGTCACGCAGTATTTT
many	.	15	TRBV28	TRBJ1-5	CASIRVGGAHQPQHF	TGTGCCAGCATCCGCGTCGGGGGGGCCCATCAGCCCCAGCATTTT
many	TRBD1	15	TRBV18	TRBJ1-5	CASSLQQGAQEPQHF	TGTGCCAGCTCACTACAGCAGGGGGCCCAGGAGCCCCAGCATTTT
.	.	13	TRBV28	TRBJ2-3	CASRSYSTDTQYF	TGTGCCAGCAGATCGTACTCGACAGATACGCAGTATTTT
few	TRBD1	16	TRBV4-2	TRBJ2-3	CASSPGTATSTDTQYF	TGTGCCAGCAGCCCTGGGACAGCAACTAGCACAGATACGCAGTATTTT
few	.	15	TRBV6-2/TRBV6-3	TRBJ1-2	CASSYSNTANYGYTF	TGTGCCAGCAGTTACTCGAATACAGCTAACTATGGCTACACCTTC
medium-sized	.	13	TRBV12-3/TRBV12-4	TRBJ1-1	CATLPGTITEAFF	TGTGCCACCCTCCCCGGGACAATCACTGAAGCTTTCTTT
.	.	15	TRBV5-4	TRBJ2-1	CASSSGTTRGNEQFF	TGTGCCAGCAGCTCCGGGACCACCCGGGGCAATGAGCAGTTCTTC
.	.	13	TRBV12-3/TRBV12-4	TRBJ1-3	CASTLGTGNTIYF	TGTGCCAGCACCTTAGGGACAGGAAACACCATATATTTT
many	.	13	TRBV28	TRBJ2-3	CASNIGGTDTQYF	TGTGCCAGCAATATCGGGGGCACAGATACGCAGTATTTT
many	.	16	TRBV12-3/TRBV12-4	TRBJ1-2	CASSFRGAGANYGYTF	TGTGCCAGCAGTTTTAGAGGGGCAGGAGCTAACTATGGCTACACCTTC
many	TRBD2	17	TRBV20-1	TRBJ2-7	CSALPRTSGSLSYEQYF	TGCAGTGCTCTCCCTCGGACTAGCGGGAGTCTGTCCTACGAGCAGTACTTC
many	TRBD1	13	TRBV20-1	TRBJ2-7	CSATGTGDHEQYF	TGCAGTGCTACCGGGACAGGGGACCACGAGCAGTACTTC
many	.	16	TRBV9	TRBJ1-2	CASSPEVAQGNYGYTF	TGTGCCAGCAGCCCAGAGGTGGCACAGGGTAACTATGGCTACACCTTC
few	.	13	TRBV4-1	TRBJ2-1	CASSQTPPSAQFF	TGCGCCAGCAGCCAAACTCCCCCCAGCGCACAGTTCTTC
many	.	14	TRBV20-1	TRBJ2-5	CSAGHREYQETQYF	TGCAGTGCTGGGCACAGGGAGTACCAAGAGACCCAGTACTTC
many	.	16	TRBV10-3	TRBJ1-4	CAISERRGATNEKLFF	TGTGCCATCAGTGAGAGAAGGGGTGCAACTAATGAAAAACTGTTTTTT
.	.	15	TRBV7-6	TRBJ2-7	CASSREDDSFYEQYF	TGTGCCAGCAGCCGAGAAGACGATTCTTTCTACGAGCAGTACTTC
.	.	15	TRBV5-6	TRBJ2-7	CASSPRFRVPYEQYF	TGTGCCAGCAGCCCTCGGTTTAGGGTCCCCTACGAGCAGTACTTC
few	.	13	TRBV14	TRBJ2-1	CASSQEFGGKQFF	TGTGCCAGCAGCCAAGAATTTGGGGGGAAGCAGTTCTTC
.	.	13	TRBV29-1	TRBJ1-1	CSVERGRGTEAFF	TGCAGCGTTGAGCGGGGGCGAGGGACTGAAGCTTTCTTT
.	.	13	TRBV6-2/TRBV6-3	TRBJ1-5	CASSVAGWQPQHF	TGTGCCAGCAGCGTCGCTGGGTGGCAGCCCCAGCATTTT
few	.	13	TRBV28	TRBJ1-4	CASSIKGYEKLFF	TGTGCCAGCAGTATAAAGGGATACGAAAAACTGTTTTTT
.	.	16	TRBV7-9	TRBJ2-3	CASSPPQVGRADTQYF	TGTGCCAGCAGCCCCCCACAAGTGGGGCGCGCAGATACGCAGTATTTT
.	TRBD1	15	TRBV11-2	TRBJ1-6	CASSLGDRGNSPLHF	TGTGCCAGCAGCTTAGGGGACAGGGGTAATTCACCCCTCCACTTT
few	.	15	TRBV7-2	TRBJ2-7	CASSPDRPRGYEQYF	TGTGCCAGCAGCCCTGACAGACCCAGGGGCTACGAGCAGTACTTC
few	.	14	TRBV5-1	TRBJ1-1	CASSLDFGRNEAFF	TGCGCCAGCAGCTTGGATTTCGGGAGAAATGAAGCTTTCTTT